In its sample, the clone carrying this T cell receptor beta chain was seen a few times. The target antigen is unknown. This sample is part of a study of T cells in Graves' hyperthyroidism and ophthalmopathy. Study context: Peripheral blood was taken when the disease was first diagnosed, before any treatment began.

Regarding the study as a whole: Within blood appeared most thyroid clonotypes that had expanded above 0.001.

Patients aged 18 to 65 had newly diagnosed hyperthyroidism that had lasted under 2 months. Isolation of PBMCs was performed on 10 ml fresh peripheral blood. The investigators amplified TCR beta CDR3 regions from RNA transcripts. HTBI primers were used for first-round RT-PCR of the TCR CDR3. One entry per CDR3 protein, called by TCRdb with MiXCR from the multiplex PCR reads. The table has around 200,000 distinct CDR3 sequences, around 19% seen once; the top ten hold just under 45%. Germline CDR1 KGHDR, CDR2 SFDVKD. Losses at the gene ends were 3 bases for V and 4 bases for J; bases not matched to a gene: 2. CDR3 length equals 14 residues.

The sample comprised blood. The chain carries TRBV24-1 and TRBJ1-3; TRBD1 matches at 7 bases. The sequence came from a middle-aged man with Graves' hyperthyroidism. CDR3 in amino acids: CATSDGRGGNTIYF. The CDR3 DNA reads as TGTGCCACCAGTGATGGCAGGGGGGGAAACACCATATATTTT.